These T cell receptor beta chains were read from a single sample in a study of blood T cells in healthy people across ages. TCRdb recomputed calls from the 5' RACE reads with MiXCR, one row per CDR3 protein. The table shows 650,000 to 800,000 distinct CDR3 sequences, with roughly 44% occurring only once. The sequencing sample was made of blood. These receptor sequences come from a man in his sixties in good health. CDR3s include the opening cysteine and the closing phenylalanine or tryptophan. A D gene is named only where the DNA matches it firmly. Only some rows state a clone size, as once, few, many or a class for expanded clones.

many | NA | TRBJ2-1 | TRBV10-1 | TGCGCCAGCAAGGGGACATATTCCTACAATGAGCAGTTCTTC | CASKGTYSYNEQFF
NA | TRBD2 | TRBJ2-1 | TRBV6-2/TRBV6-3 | TGTACCAGCAGGTCCTCCAAGCCCCTAGCGGGGGTAGAGCAGTTCTTC | CTSRSSKPLAGVEQFF
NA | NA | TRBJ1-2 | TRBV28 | TGTGCCGGCCGGGGAACCGGGACAAGGAATGGCTACACCTTC | CAGRGTGTRNGYTF
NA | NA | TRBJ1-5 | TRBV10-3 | TGTGCCATCAGTGAGTCGAAGGGATTTCAGCCCCAGCATTTT | CAISESKGFQPQHF
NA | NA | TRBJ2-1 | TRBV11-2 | TGTGCCAGCAGCTTTGCGGGGAGGAACAATGAGCAGTTCTTC | CASSFAGRNNEQFF
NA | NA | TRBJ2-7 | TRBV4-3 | TGCGCCAGCAGCCAAGACAGGGAAGTTTCCTACGAGCAGTACTTC | CASSQDREVSYEQYF
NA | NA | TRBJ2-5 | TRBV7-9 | TGTGCCAGCAGCTTACTTGCCGCAGGTTTATACGCAGAGCAGTACTTC | CASSLLAAGLYAEQYF
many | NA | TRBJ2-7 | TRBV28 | TGTGCCAGCAGTTTATCAACCTACGAGCAGTACTTC | CASSLSTYEQYF
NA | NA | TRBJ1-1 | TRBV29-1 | TGCAGCGTTGCCATCGGCGGCAGGGGAAGTACTGAAGCTTTCTTT | CSVAIGGRGSTEAFF
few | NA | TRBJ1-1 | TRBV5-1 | TGCGCCAGCAGCCTTGGACAAGTCTCGTACACTGAAGCTTTCTTT | CASSLGQVSYTEAFF
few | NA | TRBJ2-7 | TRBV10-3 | TGTGCCATCAGTGGGACAGAATACGAGCAGTACTTC | CAISGTEYEQYF
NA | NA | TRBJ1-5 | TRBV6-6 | TGTGCCACCTCGGGAGGCCTCGGTCAGCCCCAGCATTTT | CATSGGLGQPQHF
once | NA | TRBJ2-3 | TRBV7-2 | TGTGTCAGCAGCTCCACTTGGGGGGCGCAGTATTTT | CVSSSTWGAQYF
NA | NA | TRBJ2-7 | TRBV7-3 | TGTGCCAGCAGCCACGGAGGAGACTCCATCGAGCAGTACTTC | CASSHGGDSIEQYF
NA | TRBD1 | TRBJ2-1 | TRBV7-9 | TGTGCCAGCAGCACCCCAAGCACAGGGGGCTACAATGAGCAGTTCTTC | CASSTPSTGGYNEQFF
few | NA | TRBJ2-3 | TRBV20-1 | TGCAGTGCTAGCTTCACTAGCACAGATACGCAGTATTTT | CSASFTSTDTQYF
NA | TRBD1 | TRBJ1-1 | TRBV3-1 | TGTGCCAGCAGCCAACAGGGACAGGGGAACACTGAAGCTTTCTTT | CASSQQGQGNTEAFF
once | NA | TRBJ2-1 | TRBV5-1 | TGCGCCAGCAGCGAAAGGACCGACTTCTACGAGCAGTTCTTC | CASSERTDFYEQFF
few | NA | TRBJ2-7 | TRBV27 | TGTGCCAGCAGCCCAGGGGGGGCCCAGTACTTC | CASSPGGAQYF
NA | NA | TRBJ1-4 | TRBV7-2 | TGTGCCAGCAGTGGGGGCCGAGGAGAAAAACTGTTTTTT | CASSGGRGEKLFF
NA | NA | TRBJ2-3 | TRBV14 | TGTGCCAGCAGCCCACCGAACGGAGATACGCAGTATTTT | CASSPPNGDTQYF
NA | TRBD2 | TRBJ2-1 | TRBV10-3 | TGTGCCATCAGTCGGACTAGTCGGGCCCTAGAGCAGTTCTTC | CAISRTSRALEQFF
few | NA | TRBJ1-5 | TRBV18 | TGTGCCAGCTCCGATACTTGGGGTCAGCCCCAGCATTTT | CASSDTWGQPQHF
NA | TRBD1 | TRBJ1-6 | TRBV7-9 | TGTGCCAGCAGCTTGGCAGGGGGTGCTTCACCCCTCCACTTT | CASSLAGGASPLHF
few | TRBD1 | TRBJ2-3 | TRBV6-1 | TGTGCCAGCAGGTTACAGGGGGCAAGTGATACGCAGTATTTT | CASRLQGASDTQYF
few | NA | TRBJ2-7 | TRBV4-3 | TGCGCCAGCAGCCAAGAAGCGGGCTCCTACGAGCAGTACTTC | CASSQEAGSYEQYF
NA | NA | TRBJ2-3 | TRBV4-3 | TGCGCCAGCAGCCAAGTTCTCAAGGGGAGTGGCGCCGCGGATACGCAGTATTTT | CASSQVLKGSGAADTQYF
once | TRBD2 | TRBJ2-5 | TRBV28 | TGTGCCAGCATTACGGTCGGCGGGGGGATAGAGACCCAGTACTTC | CASITVGGGIETQYF
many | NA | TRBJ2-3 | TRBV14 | TGTGCCAGCAGCCAAGGGGATACGCAGTATTTT | CASSQGDTQYF
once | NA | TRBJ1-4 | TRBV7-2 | TGTGCCAGCAGCTTAGGGAGGGGACGGAGCTTTAATGAAAAACTGTTTTTT | CASSLGRGRSFNEKLFF
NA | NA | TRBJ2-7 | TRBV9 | TGTGCCAGCAGCGTAGCTACGACAGTCATGGGGGAGCAGTACTTC | CASSVATTVMGEQYF
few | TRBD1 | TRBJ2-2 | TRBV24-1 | TGTGCCACCAGTGATTTCAGGACAGGGAACACCGGGGAGCTGTTTTTT | CATSDFRTGNTGELFF
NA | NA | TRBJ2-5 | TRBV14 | TGTGCCAGCAGCCAAGTCGACAGCCAGCAAGAGACCCAGTACTTC | CASSQVDSQQETQYF
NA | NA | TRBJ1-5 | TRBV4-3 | TGCGCCAGCAGCCACCGCCCAGGGGCTGCGCAGCCCCAGCATTTT | CASSHRPGAAQPQHF
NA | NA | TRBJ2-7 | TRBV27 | TGTGCCAGCAGTTTATTCCGTGGCCGCCTTGTCCGTCCCTACGAGCAGTACTTC | CASSLFRGRLVRPYEQYF
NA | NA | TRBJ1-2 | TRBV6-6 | TGTGCCAGCAGTCCAATGGCGGCGGCTAACTATGGCCACACCTTC | CASSPMAAANYGHTF
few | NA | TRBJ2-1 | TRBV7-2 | TGTGCCAGCAGCCGACTTGGATCGGGCTACTACAATGAGCAGTTCTTC | CASSRLGSGYYNEQFF
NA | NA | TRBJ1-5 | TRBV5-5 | TGTGCCAGCAGCTTGGGACAGCTATATAGCAATCAGCCCCAGCATTTT | CASSLGQLYSNQPQHF
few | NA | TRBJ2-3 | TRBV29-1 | TGCAGCGTAACGCCTTTGGACAGCTCAGATACGCAGTATTTT | CSVTPLDSSDTQYF
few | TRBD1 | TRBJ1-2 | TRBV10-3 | TGTGCCATCAGGGGACAGGGAGAGCGTGGCTACACCTTC | CAIRGQGERGYTF
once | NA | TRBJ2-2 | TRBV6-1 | TGTGCCACCGTAAGGACGGTCCACACCGGGGAGCTGTTTTTT | CATVRTVHTGELFF
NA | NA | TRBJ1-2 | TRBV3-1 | TGTGCCAGCAGCCAAGATCTAGGCTACACCTTC | CASSQDLGYTF
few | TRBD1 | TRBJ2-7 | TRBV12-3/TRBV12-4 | TGTGCCAGCAGCTCCACCCGGGACAGGTCTCCCTACGAGCAGTACTTC | CASSSTRDRSPYEQYF
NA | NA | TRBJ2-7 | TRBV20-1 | TGCAGTGCTGAAAGGGGCGCCGAGCAGTACTTC | CSAERGAEQYF
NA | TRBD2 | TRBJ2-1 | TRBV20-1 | TGCAGGGTCGTGCGGGGGGGCGACTACAATGAGCAGTTCTTC | CRVVRGGDYNEQFF
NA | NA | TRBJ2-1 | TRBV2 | TGTGCCAGCAGGGCTCAAGGAATTAGCGATGAGCAGTTCTTC | CASRAQGISDEQFF
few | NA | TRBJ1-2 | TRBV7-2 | TGTGCCAGCAGCTTAGCGATTGTCCGGGCCCGCGCTAACTATGGCTACACCTTC | CASSLAIVRARANYGYTF
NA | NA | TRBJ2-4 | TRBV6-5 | TGTGCCAGTTCGGGACTTGTCCAAAACATTCAGTACTTC | CASSGLVQNIQYF
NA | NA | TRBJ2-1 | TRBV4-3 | TGCGCCAGCAGCCAAGAAGCGGTCACGGATGAGCAGTTCTTC | CASSQEAVTDEQFF
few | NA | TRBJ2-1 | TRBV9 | TGTGCCAGCAGCGTGTTATCGGGGGGCCCCTACAATGAGCAGTTCTTC | CASSVLSGGPYNEQFF
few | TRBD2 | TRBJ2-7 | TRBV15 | TGTGCCACCAGCAGAGATTCACGGGGGGGCTCCTACGAGCAGTACTTC | CATSRDSRGGSYEQYF